These 11 T cell receptor beta chains were sequenced from one sample in a study of read filtering for tumor transcriptome and immune sequencing. This library used roughly 400 ng RNA and molecular barcoded adaptors spanning alpha/delta and beta/gamma chains. TCRdb re-called the reads through MiXCR, storing one row per CDR3 protein. The sample lists some 22,000 distinct CDR3 sequences, approximately 15% seen once, with more than 60% in the top ten. Sequencing input: a population of CD138-negative cells sorted from bone marrow. These receptors came from a donor older than 35 with multiple myeloma.

This clonotype showed up many times. V and J are TRBV3-1 and TRBJ2-5; D possibly corresponds to TRBD1 (6 bases). The length of the CDR3 is 13 residues. V lost 4 bases, J lost 5 bases, and 11 bases lay in between. Germline V gene lookup returns CDR1 LGHDT and CDR2 YNNKEL (reference sequence). The CDR3 DNA follows: TGTGCCAGCAGCCTACAGGGTGGTGAGACCCAGTACTTC. It specifies CASSLQGGETQYF.

This clonotype occurred a few times. A far larger clone differs by one base, so this is likely a read error. The chain has TRBV11-3 and TRBJ2-3, with D perhaps matching TRBD1 (7 bases). CDR3 length equals 16 residues. Germline V gives CDR1 SGHNT, CDR2 YENEEA. The CDR3 loop is CASSWGGDSSTDRQYF. CDR3 DNA: TGTGCCAGCAGCTGGGGCGGGGACAGCAGCACAGATAGGCAGTATTTT.

The table lists this clonotype with many counts. This rearrangement joins TRBV7-9 to TRBJ2-5; 7 nucleotides match TRBD2. The CDR3 extends over 14 amino acids. The trim removed 5 bases at V and 1 base at J, leaving 4 bases unmatched. Germline CDR1 SEHNR, CDR2 FQNEAQ (reference sequence). The CDR3 DNA follows: TGTGCCAGCAGCCTTGGGGGGGTCCAAGAGACCCAGTACTTC. Encoded protein: CASSLGGVQETQYF.

This clonotype showed up just a few times. The chain couples TRBV2 to TRBJ2-2; D is possibly TRBD1 (5 bases). The V end was cut by 5 bases, the J end by 3 bases, with 7 bases between. CDR1 is SNHLY, CDR2 FYNNEI, per germline. This CDR3 spans 13 amino acids. CDR3 nucleotides: TGTGCCAGCAGTTCAGGGTACACCGGGGAGCTGTTTTTT. Residues: CASSSGYTGELFF.

The chain joins TRBV6-6 to TRBJ2-3, with 7 bases lining up with TRBD2. This CDR3 has 13 amino acids. V was pared by 6 bases and J by 8 bases, with 8 bases of the junction left unmatched. The germline CDR1 and CDR2 sequences are MNHNY and SVGAGI (reference sequence). Here the CDR3 DNA reads TGTGCCAGCAGGGGGGGGGTTGGCGGTACGCAGTATTTT. This sequence encodes CASRGGVGGTQYF.

This clonotype appeared a few times. V gene TRBV28 combines with J gene TRBJ1-3; weak D call: TRBD1 (6 bases). Germline loops: CDR1 MDHEN, CDR2 SYDVKM. The CDR3 length is 17 residues. Trimming took 6 bases from V and 0 from J, leaving 18 bases between them. The CDR3 protein is CASSPKGGAYSGNTIYF. The CDR3 DNA follows: TGTGCCAGCAGCCCGAAGGGGGGGGCCTACTCTGGAAACACCATATATTTT.

This clonotype was seen at least ten times. The V and J genes are TRBV10-3 and TRBJ1-1; a weak D match, TRBD1 (5 bases). V lost 6 bases and J 5 bases, leaving 19 bases between the germline ends. Germline loops: CDR1 ENHRY, CDR2 SYGVKD. This CDR3 spans 15 amino acids. CDR3 loop: CAIRRQGYTTTEAFF. The CDR3 region has the DNA TGTGCCATCAGGCGTCAGGGCTACACAACAACTGAAGCTTTCTTT.

Details on this clonotype: This clone may be a read error of a much larger clone one base away. V and J are TRBV18 and TRBJ1-1, with D unclear. From germline, CDR1 is KGHSH and CDR2 LQKENI. The CDR3 sequence is 14 residues long. The CDR3 coding sequence is TGTGCCAGCTCACCTGGGTTACAGAACGCTGAAGCTTTCTTT. It encodes CASSPGLQNAEAFF.

This clonotype showed up just a few times. The chain is built from TRBV5-1 and TRBJ2-7; 11 nucleotides line up with TRBD2. V was clipped by 4 bases and J by 3 bases; unmatched bases: 3. CDR1 is SGHRS, CDR2 YFSETQ, per germline. The CDR3 covers 14 residues. For the CDR3, the DNA is TGCGCCAGCAGCGCCGGGACTAGCGGCTACGAGCAGTACTTC. Translating gives CASSAGTSGYEQYF. Full variable domain (rest looked up from reference TRBV5-1 and TRBJ2-7): KAGVTQTPRYLIKTRGQQVTLSCSPISGHRSVSWYQQTPGQGLQFLFEYFSETQRNKGNFPGRFSGRQFSNSRSEMNVSTLELGDSALYLCASSAGTSGYEQYFGPGTRLTVT.

This clonotype has ten or more counts. The V gene is TRBV7-3, the J gene TRBJ2-2; maybe TRBD1 (6 bases). The CDR3 has 14 amino acids. V was clipped by 6 bases and J by 5 bases, with 13 bases between them. Germline V CDR1 and CDR2: SGHTA, FQGTGA. CDR3 DNA sequence: TGTGCCAGCAGTCGGGACACCAGAACCGGGGAGCTGTTTTTT. Amino acid sequence: CASSRDTRTGELFF.

This clonotype was recorded many times. The V and J genes are TRBV20-1 and TRBJ2-3, with 10 bases fitting TRBD2. The trim removed 1 base at V and 0 bases at J, leaving 4 bases unmatched. Germline lookup yields CDR1 DFQATT and CDR2 SNEGSKA (reference sequence). This CDR3 contains 16 residues. The CDR3 DNA follows: TGCAGTGCTAGAGTAGCGGGAGGCACTAGCACAGATACGCAGTATTTT. It specifies CSARVAGGTSTDTQYF.